This T cell receptor beta chain was profiled in a study of blood T cells in healthy people across ages. The use of a sample-barcoded 5' primer and a J-beta primer mix characterized a second PCR of roughly 7 to 11 cycles. Every sample returned 2.5 million or more CDR3-containing paired-end reads. TCRdb itself ran the 5' RACE reads through MiXCR, one entry per CDR3 protein. The sample has roughly 1.6 million distinct CDR3 sequences; roughly a third are singletons. Study findings and constraints: Naive T cell percentage showed a strong correlation with TCR beta diversity.

Caucasian individuals from Russia who were healthy and aged about 6 to 95 acted as donors. The authors drew 8 to 10 milliliters of peripheral blood from each donor. Remarks on this clonotype: Its antigen is not known.

Sequenced input: blood. This TCR was sampled from a woman in her thirties in good health.

The CDR3 sequence is CSARESNTVSGANVLTF. The DNA of the CDR3 is TGCAGTGCTAGAGAGTCCAACACGGTCTCTGGGGCCAACGTCCTGACTTTC. The V call is TRBV20-1, the J call TRBJ2-6; no clear D. From germline, CDR1 is DFQATT and CDR2 SNEGSKA (reference sequence). The V and J ends lost 0 bases and 0 bases respectively, with 12 bases between them. CDR3 length: 17 residues.